Listed here are 16 T cell receptor beta chains from one sample, sequenced in a study of blood T cell repertoires in COVID-19. Sequencing was performed with immunoSEQ multiplex PCR; in TCRdb, only in-frame clones are kept and a portion is missing. The sample yields roughly 150,000 clones, 78% seen once. The material sequenced was PBMCs or T cells enriched from blood (not recorded which). All receptors come from a woman between 50 and 59 years old who had recovered from COVID-19.

This sequence joins TRBV28 and TRBJ2-5; 9 nucleotides align to TRBD1. The CDR3 is 14 amino acids. Germline CDR1 reads MDHEN; CDR2 reads SYDVKM. The ends lost 5 bases at V and 5 bases at J; junction bases unmatched: 6. The CDR3 nucleotides read TGTGCCAGCAGTACAGGGGGCCTAGTGGAGACCCAGTACTTC. Translation gives CASSTGGLVETQYF.

CDR3 amino acids: CASSRDMNTEAFF. CDR3 nucleotide sequence: TGTGCCAGCAGCCGGGACATGAACACTGAAGCTTTCTTT. This chain joins TRBV28 and TRBJ1-1; D possibly corresponds to TRBD1 (6 bases). V was pared by 6 bases and J by 0 bases, with 8 bases between. The CDR3 covers 13 residues. Germline CDR1 and CDR2: MDHEN and SYDVKM. The full variable domain, its missing parts supplied by reference TRBV28 and TRBJ1-1, is DVKVTQSSRYLVKRTGEKVFLECVQDMDHENMFWYRQDPGLGLRLIYFSYDVKMKEKGDIPEGYSVSREKKERFSLILESASTNQTSMYLCASSRDMNTEAFFGQGTRLTVV.

The rearrangement links TRBV10-3 to TRBJ2-3, with 15 bases that match TRBD2. Trimming at V came to 4 bases and at J to 0 bases, leaving 11 bases not matched to a gene. This CDR3 spans 20 amino acids. Looked up from germline, CDR1 is ENHRY and CDR2 is SYGVKD. Here the CDR3 reads CAISGTLGTSGGSSTDTQYF. The CDR3 DNA is TGTGCCATCAGTGGGACCTTAGGGACTAGCGGGGGGTCTAGCACAGATACGCAGTATTTT.

The J gene is TRBJ2-1, the V gene TRBV28; D gene uncertain. The CDR3 runs 17 residues. Looked up from germline, CDR1 is MDHEN and CDR2 is SYDVKM. The germline V and J ends were trimmed by 7 bases and 0 bases, with 19 bases remaining between them. The CDR3 DNA follows: TGTGCCAGCAACCCTATTGGGCCATTAAGCTCCTACAATGAGCAGTTCTTC. Residues: CASNPIGPLSSYNEQFF.

This chain links TRBV5-4 with TRBJ2-2; 11 bases map to TRBD2. This CDR3 region has 17 residues. CDR1 is SGHNT, CDR2 YYREEE, per germline (reference sequence). The V segment lost 3 bases and the J segment 5 bases; nucleotides outside the gene matches: 9. The CDR3 loop reads CASSSVVLAGGTGELFF. Here the CDR3 DNA reads TGTGCCAGCAGCTCAGTAGTCCTAGCGGGGGGAACCGGGGAGCTGTTTTTT.

This clone was seen only once. The chain uses TRBV5-6 and TRBJ1-6, with TRBD1 matching over 7 bases. The CDR3 has 15 residues. Losses at the gene ends were 3 bases for V and 5 bases for J; bases not matched to a gene: 5. From germline, CDR1 is SGHDT and CDR2 YYEEEE. The CDR3 loop reads CASSSYRGDNSPLHF. The CDR3 DNA reads TGTGCCAGCAGCTCATACAGGGGAGATAATTCACCCCTCCACTTT.

This CDR3 is CASSAAGASAYEQYF. In DNA form, the CDR3 reads TGTGCCAGCAGCGCCGCGGGGGCCTCGGCCTACGAGCAGTACTTC. The V gene is TRBV7-2, the J gene TRBJ2-7, with a weak D call TRBD2 (7 bases). The germline V gene has CDR1 SGHTA and CDR2 FQGNSA. Trimming pared 5 bases from V and 2 bases from J, leaving 16 bases between. This CDR3 is built from 15 residues.

The rearrangement links TRBV18 to TRBJ1-1; the D gene is possibly TRBD1 (5 bases). Germline values: CDR1 KGHSH, CDR2 LQKENI. V gave up 2 bases and J gave up 5 bases, with 12 bases separating them. The CDR3 contains 14 residues. The DNA of the CDR3 is TGTGCCAGCTCACCAGGGGCTGGGAAAACTGAAGCTTTCTTT. Translating gives CASSPGAGKTEAFF.

The chain uses TRBV18 and TRBJ1-4; a possible D gene is TRBD1 (6 bases). Trimming shortened V by 6 bases and J by 13 bases, and 18 bases separated the two germline ends. This CDR3 spans 13 amino acids. Per germline, CDR1 KGHSH and CDR2 LQKENI. The CDR3 coding sequence is TGTGCCAGCTCGCTTAGCGGGGTACAGGGACTGTTTTTT. Its protein product is CASSLSGVQGLFF.

This chain links TRBV5-6 with TRBJ1-1, with a weak D call TRBD1 (5 bases). The CDR3 loop spans 15 amino acids. Germline CDR1 is SGHDT and CDR2 is YYEEEE. V lost 0 bases to trimming and J lost 1 base, with 10 bases between them. CDR3 DNA: TGTGCCAGCAGCTTGGTAGGACAATCGAACACTGAAGCTTTCTTT. As protein: CASSLVGQSNTEAFF. Looking up the rest from reference TRBV5-6 and TRBJ1-1 gives the full variable domain: DAGVTQSPTHLIKTRGQQVTLRCSPKSGHDTVSWYQQALGQGPQFIFQYYEEEERQRGNFPDRFSGHQFPNYSSELNVNALLLGDSALYLCASSLVGQSNTEAFFGQGTRLTVV.

The chain couples TRBV7-9 to TRBJ2-2; TRBD2 agrees at 7 bases. Unmatched junction bases numbered 3, after V lost 7 bases and J lost 1 base. From germline, CDR1 is SEHNR and CDR2 FQNEAQ (reference sequence). This CDR3 is built from 14 residues. This chain's CDR3 is CASTAGENTGELFF. As DNA, the CDR3 is TGTGCCAGCACGGCGGGGGAGAACACCGGGGAGCTGTTTTTT.

The V gene is TRBV5-5, the J gene TRBJ1-2, with D possibly matching TRBD1 (5 bases). Germline V gene data show CDR1 as SGHKS and CDR2 as YYEKEE (reference sequence). Trimming stripped 2 bases from V and 1 base from J, with 18 bases between. This CDR3 has 17 amino acids. The CDR3 DNA sequence: TGTGCCAGCAGCTTCCGCGGAGGGACGGAAGTTAACTATGGCTACACCTTC. Its translation: CASSFRGGTEVNYGYTF.

This clone has only one observation. The chain combines TRBV5-4 with TRBJ2-7; possibly TRBD2 for D (6 bases). The length of the CDR3 is 13 residues. Between the trimmed V and J ends, which lost 1 base and 6 bases, there was a span of 11 bases. Germline V CDR1 and CDR2: SGHNT, YYREEE (reference sequence). For the CDR3, the DNA is TGTGCCAGCAGCTTGTCAGTGGGAGGCGAGCAGTACTTC. This gives the protein CASSLSVGGEQYF.

The rearrangement links TRBV3-1 (or the pseudogene TRBV3-2) to TRBJ2-7; 7 positions agree with TRBD2. The V and J ends lost 3 bases and 7 bases, in that order; junction bases with no gene match: 12. The germline V gene encodes CDR1 LGHDT and CDR2 YNNKEL (reference sequence). CDR3 size: 15 residues. CDR3 coding DNA: TGTGCCAGCAGCCAGGGGACTACCGGGCTTAGGGAGCAGTACTTC. Translating it yields CASSQGTTGLREQYF.

The chain combines TRBV6-5 with TRBJ2-7, with TRBD2 matching 8 bases. The J segment lost 4 bases and the V segment lost 5 bases, leaving 10 bases of the junction unmatched. The CDR3 runs 15 residues. Looked up from germline, CDR1 is MNHEY and CDR2 is SVGAGI. CDR3 amino acids: CASSPRGGRLYEQYF. The CDR3 nucleotides are TGTGCCAGCAGTCCCCGGGGGGGGCGACTTTACGAGCAGTACTTC.

The V gene is TRBV9, the J gene TRBJ2-1; weak D call: TRBD2 (6 bases). Trimming removed 0 bases from V and 2 bases from J, with 9 bases in between. CDR1 SGDLS and CDR2 YYNGEE come from the germline V gene. This CDR3 has 15 residues. Written as DNA, the CDR3 is TGTGCCAGCAGCGTAGGGGGGAGGCCCTACAATGAGCAGTTCTTC. This encodes CASSVGGRPYNEQFF. The whole variable domain, filled in from reference TRBV9 and TRBJ2-1, reads DSGVTQTPKHLITATGQRVTLRCSPRSGDLSVYWYQQSLDQGLQFLIQYYNGEERAKGNILERFSAQQFPDLHSELNLSSLELGDSALYFCASSVGGRPYNEQFFGPGTRLTVL.